The rows below give T cell receptor beta chains drawn from one sample of a study of blood T cell repertoires in COVID-19. Sequencing was performed with immunoSEQ multiplex PCR; in TCRdb, only in-frame clones are kept and a portion is missing. The sample has approximately 210,000 clones, just under 85% seen once. The sample was PBMCs or T cells enriched from blood (not recorded which). These receptors originate from a man aged 35 to 55 who had recovered from COVID-19. The CDR3 runs from the conserved cysteine through the conserved F or W. Fields, in order: clone size, J gene, V gene, D gene, CDR3 length, CDR3 protein, CDR3 DNA. D genes are given only for firm matches. Some rows mark clone size as missing; the rest say once, few, many or name a class of expanded clone.

abundance: .; j_gene: TRBJ2-7; v_gene: TRBV30; d_gene: .; len: 12; CDR3aa: CAWSVRHYEQYF; CDR3nt: TGTGCCTGGAGTGTTAGACACTACGAGCAGTACTTC
abundance: .; j_gene: TRBJ2-7; v_gene: TRBV14; d_gene: .; len: 15; CDR3aa: CASSQFAGASYEQYF; CDR3nt: TGTGCCAGCAGCCAATTCGCGGGGGCGAGCTACGAGCAGTACTTC
abundance: .; j_gene: TRBJ1-5; v_gene: TRBV28; d_gene: TRBD1; len: 15; CDR3aa: CASSITGQGDQPQHF; CDR3nt: TGTGCCAGCAGTATTACGGGACAGGGGGACCAGCCCCAGCATTTT
abundance: .; j_gene: TRBJ2-7; v_gene: TRBV27; d_gene: TRBD2; len: 14; CDR3aa: CASRGRTSPYEQYF; CDR3nt: TGTGCCAGCAGGGGTCGGACTAGCCCCTACGAGCAGTACTTC
abundance: .; j_gene: TRBJ1-1; v_gene: TRBV2; d_gene: .; len: 12; CDR3aa: CASSGQVFEAFF; CDR3nt: TGTGCCAGCAGTGGACAGGTTTTCGAAGCTTTCTTT
abundance: .; j_gene: TRBJ2-7; v_gene: TRBV5-4; d_gene: TRBD1; len: 17; CDR3aa: CASSLGLSGQGEYEQYF; CDR3nt: TGTGCCAGCAGCTTGGGCTTATCTGGACAGGGGGAATACGAGCAGTACTTC
abundance: .; j_gene: TRBJ1-3; v_gene: TRBV7-9; d_gene: .; len: 17; CDR3aa: CASSWSMPRETGITIYF; CDR3nt: TGTGCCAGCAGCTGGAGCATGCCGAGGGAAACCGGAATCACCATATATTTT
abundance: .; j_gene: TRBJ2-7; v_gene: TRBV6-5; d_gene: TRBD2; len: 14; CDR3aa: CASSLAGSSYEQYF; CDR3nt: TGTGCCAGCAGTCTAGCGGGGAGCTCCTACGAGCAGTACTTC
abundance: .; j_gene: TRBJ1-1; v_gene: TRBV7-9; d_gene: .; len: 14; CDR3aa: CASSLAGQNTEAFF; CDR3nt: TGTGCCAGCAGCTTAGCAGGACAGAACACTGAAGCTTTCTTT
abundance: .; j_gene: TRBJ1-1; v_gene: TRBV7-2; d_gene: .; len: 14; CDR3aa: CASSLAPGGTEAFF; CDR3nt: TGTGCCAGCAGCTTAGCGCCCGGGGGCACTGAAGCTTTCTTT
abundance: few; j_gene: TRBJ2-1; v_gene: TRBV9; d_gene: TRBD2; len: 17; CDR3aa: CASSKLGTSGSYNEQFF; CDR3nt: TGTGCCAGCAGCAAGCTTGGGACTAGCGGCTCCTACAATGAGCAGTTCTTC
abundance: .; j_gene: TRBJ2-3; v_gene: TRBV4-2; d_gene: TRBD2; len: 15; CDR3aa: CASSQTSGATDTQYF; CDR3nt: TGTGCCAGCAGCCAGACTAGCGGGGCAACAGATACGCAGTATTTT
abundance: .; j_gene: TRBJ2-6; v_gene: TRBV6-2/TRBV6-3; d_gene: .; len: 19; CDR3aa: CASSYARQGGASGANVLTF; CDR3nt: TGTGCCAGCAGTTACGCGAGGCAGGGGGGAGCCTCTGGGGCCAACGTCCTGACTTTC
abundance: .; j_gene: TRBJ2-3; v_gene: TRBV4-3; d_gene: TRBD2; len: 18; CDR3aa: CASSQEGGGLADTDTQYF; CDR3nt: TGCGCCAGCAGCCAAGAAGGAGGGGGACTAGCGGACACAGATACGCAGTATTTT
abundance: .; j_gene: TRBJ2-3; v_gene: TRBV18; d_gene: TRBD2; len: 16; CDR3aa: CASSPYSGRAPDTQYF; CDR3nt: TGTGCCAGCTCACCCTATAGCGGGAGAGCCCCAGATACGCAGTATTTT
abundance: .; j_gene: TRBJ1-4; v_gene: TRBV7-9; d_gene: .; len: 16; CDR3aa: CASSFHPGSEEEKLFF; CDR3nt: TGTGCCAGCAGCTTTCATCCGGGGTCAGAGGAGGAAAAACTGTTTTTT
abundance: .; j_gene: TRBJ2-5; v_gene: TRBV2; d_gene: .; len: 15; CDR3aa: CASSDRGGAQETQYF; CDR3nt: TGTGCCAGCAGTGATAGAGGAGGAGCCCAAGAGACCCAGTACTTC
abundance: .; j_gene: TRBJ2-5; v_gene: TRBV3-1/TRBV3-2; d_gene: .; len: 13; CDR3aa: CASSPLRGSSQYF; CDR3nt: TGTGCCAGCAGCCCCCTGCGGGGCAGCTCCCAGTACTTC
abundance: .; j_gene: TRBJ2-1; v_gene: TRBV28; d_gene: TRBD2; len: 15; CDR3aa: CASSSTGTRSNEQFF; CDR3nt: TGTGCCAGCAGTTCCACCGGGACTAGATCAAATGAGCAGTTCTTC
abundance: .; j_gene: TRBJ2-7; v_gene: TRBV28; d_gene: TRBD2; len: 15; CDR3aa: CASSFLGTRIYEQYF; CDR3nt: TGTGCCAGCAGTTTCCTCGGGACTAGAATCTACGAGCAGTACTTC
abundance: .; j_gene: TRBJ1-6; v_gene: TRBV13; d_gene: .; len: 17; CDR3aa: CASSLQRGGTYNSPLHF; CDR3nt: TGTGCCAGCAGTCTACAGAGGGGGGGAACCTATAATTCACCCCTCCACTTT
abundance: .; j_gene: TRBJ2-7; v_gene: TRBV3-1/TRBV3-2; d_gene: .; len: 13; CDR3aa: CASTPGGSYEQYF; CDR3nt: TGTGCCAGCACCCCAGGAGGGAGCTACGAGCAGTACTTC
abundance: .; j_gene: TRBJ1-5; v_gene: TRBV19; d_gene: TRBD1; len: 19; CDR3aa: CASSPRGDRVWFSNQPQHF; CDR3nt: TGTGCCAGTAGTCCTCGCGGGGACAGGGTATGGTTTAGCAATCAGCCCCAGCATTTT
abundance: .; j_gene: TRBJ2-2; v_gene: TRBV18; d_gene: .; len: 12; CDR3aa: CASSLDPTELFF; CDR3nt: TGTGCCAGCTCACTCGATCCTACGGAGCTGTTTTTT
abundance: .; j_gene: TRBJ1-5; v_gene: TRBV5-5; d_gene: .; len: 17; CDR3aa: CASSSFWGGYNNQPQHF; CDR3nt: TGTGCCAGCAGCTCGTTTTGGGGGGGCTATAACAATCAGCCCCAGCATTTT
abundance: .; j_gene: TRBJ2-1; v_gene: TRBV5-8; d_gene: TRBD2; len: 15; CDR3aa: CASSSGLVAYDEQFF; CDR3nt: TGTGCCAGCAGCTCGGGACTAGTAGCATACGATGAGCAGTTCTTC
abundance: .; j_gene: TRBJ2-2; v_gene: TRBV30; d_gene: .; len: 12; CDR3aa: CAVGGNTGELFF; CDR3nt: TGTGCAGTGGGGGGGAACACCGGGGAGCTGTTTTTT
abundance: .; j_gene: TRBJ2-5; v_gene: TRBV5-1; d_gene: TRBD1; len: 14; CDR3aa: CASSSGQGEGTQYF; CDR3nt: TGCGCCAGCAGCTCGGGACAGGGAGAAGGGACCCAGTACTTC
abundance: .; j_gene: TRBJ2-7; v_gene: TRBV5-1; d_gene: TRBD1; len: 16; CDR3aa: CASSFSGQGLSYEQYF; CDR3nt: TGCGCCAGCAGCTTCTCCGGACAGGGCCTCTCCTACGAGCAGTACTTC
abundance: .; j_gene: TRBJ2-4; v_gene: TRBV19; d_gene: .; len: 18; CDR3aa: CASSMLRAGILAKNIQYF; CDR3nt: TGTGCCAGTAGTATGCTCAGGGCAGGGATTCTAGCCAAAAACATTCAGTACTTC
abundance: .; j_gene: TRBJ2-3; v_gene: TRBV6-2/TRBV6-3; d_gene: .; len: 15; CDR3aa: CASSFRRLGLDTQYF; CDR3nt: TGTGCCAGCAGTTTTCGTCGGCTAGGTCTCGATACGCAGTATTTT
abundance: .; j_gene: TRBJ2-1; v_gene: TRBV13; d_gene: .; len: 13; CDR3aa: CASGWGGLREQFF; CDR3nt: TGTGCCAGCGGTTGGGGCGGTCTACGAGAGCAGTTCTTC
abundance: .; j_gene: TRBJ2-2; v_gene: TRBV5-1; d_gene: TRBD1; len: 16; CDR3aa: CASSFTGTGISGELFF; CDR3nt: TGCGCCAGCAGCTTCACCGGGACAGGGATCTCCGGGGAGCTGTTTTTT
abundance: .; j_gene: TRBJ2-2; v_gene: TRBV30; d_gene: .; len: 11; CDR3aa: CAWMPGGELFF; CDR3nt: TGTGCCTGGATGCCGGGCGGGGAGCTGTTTTTT
abundance: .; j_gene: TRBJ1-2; v_gene: TRBV28; d_gene: .; len: 14; CDR3aa: CASSFPTVRYGYTF; CDR3nt: TGTGCCAGCAGTTTCCCGACTGTACGCTATGGCTACACCTTC
abundance: .; j_gene: TRBJ2-1; v_gene: TRBV5-4; d_gene: TRBD2; len: 16; CDR3aa: CASSVLAGGLYNEQFF; CDR3nt: TGTGCCAGCAGCGTTTTAGCGGGAGGTCTATACAATGAGCAGTTCTTC
abundance: .; j_gene: TRBJ2-1; v_gene: TRBV5-1; d_gene: .; len: 15; CDR3aa: CASSLLAGSYNEQFF; CDR3nt: TGCGCCAGCAGCTTGCTGGCGGGCTCCTACAATGAGCAGTTCTTC
abundance: .; j_gene: TRBJ1-5; v_gene: TRBV4-1; d_gene: .; len: 14; CDR3aa: CASSSDSLNQPQHF; CDR3nt: TGCGCCAGCAGCTCAGACAGCTTAAATCAGCCCCAGCATTTT
abundance: .; j_gene: TRBJ2-5; v_gene: TRBV15; d_gene: .; len: 15; CDR3aa: CASGLDGSWWRAQYF; CDR3nt: TGTGCCAGCGGCTTGGACGGATCGTGGTGGAGGGCCCAGTACTTC
abundance: once; j_gene: TRBJ1-4; v_gene: TRBV18; d_gene: .; len: 15; CDR3aa: CASSPPAGRREKLFF; CDR3nt: TGTGCCAGCTCACCACCTGCAGGGAGGCGTGAAAAACTGTTTTTT
abundance: few; j_gene: TRBJ1-1; v_gene: TRBV28; d_gene: .; len: 14; CDR3aa: CASSLYTGRVEAFF; CDR3nt: TGTGCCAGCAGTTTATACACCGGGAGGGTCGAAGCTTTCTTT